Sequencing of this TCR beta chain was carried out in a study of blood T cell repertoires in COVID-19. Study at large: From T cells, B-cell-depleted T cells, or PBMCs came the material, which was cDNA or gDNA.

Authors' processing steps: By means of reference gene primer amplification, nucleated cell counts were estimated. Measured with immunoSEQ multiplex PCR; TCRdb has only the in-frame clones, and not every one. Clonal size and the V and J genes are those of that table, whereas D and trimming came from the DNA. Of 350,000 to 400,000 clones in the sample, approximately 87% were seen once. Assignment of participants to cohorts was predicated upon participant-reported clinical history. This CDR3 has 13 amino acids. Germline loops: CDR1 GTSNPN, CDR2 SVGIG (reference sequence). V lost 2 bases, J lost 1 base, and 7 bases lay in between.

The sequenced material came from PBMCs or T cells enriched from blood (not recorded which). The receptor comes from a young woman with acute COVID-19. The chain carries TRBV30 and TRBJ2-3, with a weak D call TRBD1 (5 bases). The CDR3 here is CAWSLTGTDTQYF. The CDR3, as DNA: TGTGCCTGGAGTCTGACAGGCACAGATACGCAGTATTTT.